The rows below give T cell receptor beta chains drawn from one sample of a study of blood T cell repertoires in COVID-19. The table came from immunoSEQ multiplex PCR; TCRdb's copy has only in-frame clones and leaves some out. The table has a few hundred thousand clones, around four fifths seen once. The sequenced sample was PBMCs or T cells enriched from blood (not recorded which). These receptors originate from a woman between 45 and 65 years old who had recovered from COVID-19. CDR3s include the opening cysteine and the closing phenylalanine or tryptophan.

V	CDR3
TRBV7-2	CASSLGTSDYNEQFF
TRBV28	CAILDRTNTEAFF
TRBV11-2	CASSFSGVSYNEQFF
TRBV30	CAWSRTGGSNQPQHF
TRBV20-1	CSASRLAVSYEQYF
TRBV19	CASSSYPGQGNSPLHF
TRBV25-1	CASTGGAWGTEAFF
TRBV6-5	CASSSGQGAREQYF
TRBV9	CASSVASATDTQYF
TRBV4-1	CASSQDRGANSPLHF
TRBV4-2	CASSQEGGTGTEKLFF
TRBV5-1	CASSGSGYEQYF
TRBV10-3	CAISERWRDTEAFF
TRBV18	CASSSGMNTEAFF
TRBV30	CAWSVKGPGQGRGNGYTF
TRBV18	CASSFTGMSSTDTQYF
TRBV5-4	CASSFQTQGANEKLFF
TRBV14	CASSQAELFYGYTF
TRBV6-2/TRBV6-3	CASSPHRQGRSQPQHF
TRBV18	CASSPIRDTNYGYTF
TRBV12-3/TRBV12-4	CASSLGSYGYTF
TRBV30	CAWRAGTGNTEAFF